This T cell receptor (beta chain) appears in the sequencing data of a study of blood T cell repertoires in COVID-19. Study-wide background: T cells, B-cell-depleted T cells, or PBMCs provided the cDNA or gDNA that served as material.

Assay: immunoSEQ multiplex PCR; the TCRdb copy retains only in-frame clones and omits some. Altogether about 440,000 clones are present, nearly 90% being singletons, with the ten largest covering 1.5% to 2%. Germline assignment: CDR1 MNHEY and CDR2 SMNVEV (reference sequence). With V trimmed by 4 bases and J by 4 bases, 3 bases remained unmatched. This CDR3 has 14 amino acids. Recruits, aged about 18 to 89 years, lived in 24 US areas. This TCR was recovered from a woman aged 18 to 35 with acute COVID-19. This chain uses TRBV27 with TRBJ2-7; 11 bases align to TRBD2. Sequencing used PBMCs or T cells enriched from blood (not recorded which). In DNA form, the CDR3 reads TGTGCCAGCAGTTCTAGGACTAGCGGGTACGAGCAGTACTTC. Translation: CASSSRTSGYEQYF.